These 20 T cell receptor beta chains were sequenced from one sample in a study of blood T cells in healthy people across ages. A J-beta primer mix and a sample-barcoded 5' primer were used in a second PCR of roughly 6 to 12 cycles. TCRdb re-called the 5' RACE reads with MiXCR, one entry per CDR3 protein. The sample lists about 1,500,000 distinct CDR3 sequences; under 30% were seen once. The sample comprised blood. Receptors were obtained from a woman aged 30 to 39 in good health.

This clonotype was seen a few times. The chain has TRBV9 and TRBJ2-1; tentatively, D is TRBD2 (6 bases). CDR1 and CDR2 (germline): SGDLS, YYNGEE. The CDR3 sequence is 17 residues long. The ends were cut back, 0 bases at V and 0 bases at J, with 13 bases in the middle. DNA for the CDR3: TGTGCCAGCAGCGTAGCTTTGGGGGGATACTCCTACAATGAGCAGTTCTTC. It translates to CASSVALGGYSYNEQFF. Variable domain in full (rest from reference TRBV9 and TRBJ2-1): DSGVTQTPKHLITATGQRVTLRCSPRSGDLSVYWYQQSLDQGLQFLIQYYNGEERAKGNILERFSAQQFPDLHSELNLSSLELGDSALYFCASSVALGGYSYNEQFFGPGTRLTVL.

CDR3 coding DNA: TGTGCCAGCATGGTGTCTAGCGGGGGAAATGAGCAGTACTTC. Translated, it gives CASMVSSGGNEQYF. This chain joins TRBV28 and TRBJ2-4; the match to TRBD2 covers 10 bases. The CDR3 is 14 amino acids. Per the germline V gene, CDR1 is MDHEN and CDR2 is SYDVKM. The ends lost 7 bases at V and 13 bases at J; junction bases unmatched: 13.

Details on this clonotype: A read error is possible here, since a much larger clone lies one base away. The genes are TRBV6-2 or TRBV6-3 and TRBJ2-4; the D gene is possibly TRBD2 (5 bases). The better agreement between TRBJ2-7 and the DNA end casts doubt on the J call. The CDR3 sequence is 12 residues long. Germline-derived CDR1 and CDR2 are MNHEY and SVGEGT. DNA of the CDR3: TGTGCCAGCAGTTATGAGGCGGGCGAGCAGTACTTC. Protein: CASSYEAGEQYF.

The rearrangement joins TRBV14 to TRBJ1-1; TRBD1 might be the D (5 bases). The CDR3 loop spans 13 amino acids. Germline assignment: CDR1 SGHDN and CDR2 FVKESK. CDR3 amino acids: CARRGEMNTEAFF. CDR3 nucleotides: TGTGCGAGGAGAGGGGAGATGAACACTGAAGCTTTCTTT.

V gene TRBV5-1 combines with J gene TRBJ2-7; 9 bases map to TRBD2. The J call may be incorrect, as the DNA end agrees better with TRBJ2-5. CDR3 length: 16 residues. The germline V gene encodes CDR1 SGHRS and CDR2 YFSETQ. The DNA of the CDR3 is TGCGCCAGCAGCCTTCGGGGGGGGACTAGCAAGGAGACCCAGTACTTC. This gives the protein CASSLRGGTSKETQYF.

This clonotype was seen only a few times. The V gene is TRBV20-1, the J gene TRBJ2-1, with D perhaps matching TRBD1 (6 bases). The CDR3 sequence is 13 residues long. Trimming left V 6 bases short and J 8 bases short, with 17 bases between. Germline V gene lookup returns CDR1 DFQATT and CDR2 SNEGSKA (reference sequence). This chain's CDR3 is CSAQPGVRDEQFF. DNA of the CDR3: TGCAGTGCCCAACCAGGGGTCAGGGATGAGCAGTTCTTC.

The rearrangement uses TRBV5-1 and TRBJ2-3, with D maybe TRBD2 (5 bases). This CDR3 has 13 residues. Trimming removed 2 bases at V and 3 bases at J, with 7 bases between. CDR1 and CDR2 (germline): SGHRS, YFSETQ. The CDR3 is CASSLLETDTQYF. CDR3 nucleotide sequence: TGCGCCAGCAGCTTACTAGAGACAGATACGCAGTATTTT.

This clonotype was seen a few times. The chain is built from TRBV6-6 and TRBJ2-7; D is tentatively TRBD1 or TRBD2 (6 bases each). The length of the CDR3 is 15 residues. Looked up from germline, CDR1 is MNHNY and CDR2 is SVGAGI (reference sequence). Trimming cost V 6 bases and J 1 base, with 16 bases left between them. CDR3 bases: TGTGCCAGCAGACCCTCGGGGGCGGGGTCCTACGAGCAGTACTTC. Translating it yields CASRPSGAGSYEQYF.

In this sample, this clonotype turned up a few times. This chain uses TRBV20-1 with TRBJ2-7; TRBD1 or TRBD2 may be the D gene (5 bases each). The CDR3 totals 15 residues. V was cut by 7 bases and J by 5 bases, with 24 bases left in between. The germline V gene encodes CDR1 DFQATT and CDR2 SNEGSKA (reference sequence). The CDR3 nucleotides are TGCAGTGTCCGCCGGGGTGGGCAGGGTTTCAACGAGCAGTACTTC. Translation gives CSVRRGGQGFNEQYF.

This clonotype was found a few times. The V and J genes are TRBV5-1 and TRBJ2-1; no clear D. V lost 2 bases to trimming and J lost 0 bases, with 9 bases between them. Per germline, CDR1 SGHRS and CDR2 YFSETQ. The CDR3 sequence is 15 residues long. In DNA form, the CDR3 reads TGCGCCAGCAGCTTCCCGAAGAGCTCCTACAATGAGCAGTTCTTC. It codes for CASSFPKSSYNEQFF.

Of note for this clonotype: It may be a read error: a sequence one base away is much more abundant. The chain carries TRBV29-1 and TRBJ1-2; D is undetermined. Germline V lookup: CDR1 SQVTM, CDR2 ANQGSEA. The CDR3 is made up of 12 amino acids. Trimming removed 3 bases from V and 6 bases from J, with 11 bases in between. CDR3 loop: CSVEWQTDGYTF. The CDR3 coding sequence is TGCAGCGTTGAGTGGCAGACCGATGGCTACACCTTC.

This chain uses TRBV3-1 with TRBJ2-7; 8 bases are a match to TRBD1. Germline trimming cut 3 bases from V and 0 bases from J; bases unmatched to any gene: 4. The CDR3 is made up of 15 amino acids. Germline CDR1 is LGHDT and CDR2 is YNNKEL (reference sequence). CDR3 sequence reads: CASSQRTGSSYEQYF. The DNA of the CDR3 is TGTGCCAGCAGCCAGAGGACAGGGAGCTCCTACGAGCAGTACTTC.

CDR3 amino acids: CASSPWDVINQPQHF. DNA for the CDR3: TGTGCCAGCAGCCCTTGGGACGTAATCAATCAGCCCCAGCATTTT. The chain joins TRBV5-5 to TRBJ1-5; D perhaps matches TRBD1 (5 bases). The CDR3 runs to 15 residues. Trimming left V 4 bases short and J 3 bases short, with 14 bases between. From germline, CDR1 is SGHKS and CDR2 YYEKEE (reference sequence).

As regards this clonotype: A read error may be the cause here, since a much bigger clone is one base away. The rearrangement uses TRBV29-1 and TRBJ2-1, with a possible D match to TRBD1 (5 bases). The CDR3 is made up of 14 amino acids. CDR1 and CDR2 (germline): SQVTM, ANQGSEA. The CDR3 nucleotides read TGCAGCGTTGAGTTAAGGGGTTTCCACAATGAGCGGTTCTTC. Amino acids: CSVELRGFHNERFF.

This clonotype occurred many times. The J gene is TRBJ2-5, the V gene TRBV5-1; no reliable D call. Per the germline V gene, CDR1 is SGHRS and CDR2 is YFSETQ. The V end was cut by 4 bases, the J end by 3 bases, with 16 bases between. This CDR3 is built from 15 residues. CDR3 DNA sequence: TGCGCCAGCAGCCCCACCCAACGAATGGAAGAGACCCAGTACTTC. Protein product: CASSPTQRMEETQYF.

This clonotype was counted between two and nine times. The CDR3 reads CASSLVAGGRADTQYF. The CDR3 nucleotides are TGTGCCAGCAGTTTGGTGGCGGGGGGGCGAGCAGATACGCAGTATTTT. V is TRBV12-3 or TRBV12-4 and J is TRBJ2-3; 9 bases are shared with TRBD2. J lost 4 bases, V lost 3 bases, and 8 bases had no gene match. The CDR3 length is 16 residues.

The chain employs TRBV5-1 and TRBJ2-5; possible D gene TRBD2, 7 bases. The V and J ends lost 7 bases and 5 bases respectively, with 21 bases between them. This CDR3 comprises 15 residues. Germline CDR1 reads SGHRS; CDR2 reads YFSETQ. The CDR3 loop is CASAKGGMGMETQYF. For the CDR3, the DNA is TGCGCCAGCGCCAAGGGGGGGATGGGGATGGAGACCCAGTACTTC.

There are many counts of this clonotype. This chain uses TRBV29-1 with TRBJ2-5; 14 positions match TRBD2. J lost 5 bases, V lost 6 bases, and 2 bases had no gene match. The CDR3 extends over 13 amino acids. Germline V gene data show CDR1 as SQVTM and CDR2 as ANQGSEA. CDR3 DNA sequence: TGCAGCGTCGGACTAGCGGGAGGCGAGACCCAGTACTTC. It specifies CSVGLAGGETQYF.

This clonotype showed up just a few times. This chain joins TRBV7-9 and TRBJ2-1; D unresolved. V lost 3 bases and J lost 7, with 19 bases in between. The CDR3 runs 16 residues. Germline V gene sequence: CDR1 SEHNR, CDR2 FQNEAQ (reference sequence). The CDR3 DNA is TGTGCCAGCAGCTTCAGCACAGCCCCGTTGGCAAATGAGCAGTTCTTC. Its protein product is CASSFSTAPLANEQFF.

The chain employs TRBV27 and TRBJ2-3; TRBD2 matches at 9 bases. CDR1 is MNHEY, CDR2 SMNVEV, per germline (reference sequence). J gave up 5 bases and V 8 bases, and 5 bases lay outside the gene matches. The CDR3 runs to 13 residues. The CDR3 sequence is CASAGGRGDTQYF. The CDR3 region has the DNA TGTGCCAGCGCCGGCGGGAGGGGAGATACGCAGTATTTT.